The 13 T cell receptor beta chains below were found in one sample sequenced in a study of post-analysis software for immune sequencing data. These receptors have no known antigen. Unique molecular identifiers were carried by the TCR beta cDNA libraries. One entry per CDR3 protein, called by TCRdb with MiXCR from the PCR reads. The sample lists a few hundred thousand distinct CDR3 sequences, about a third occurring once. Study conclusions and caveats: Elevated frequency relative to controls characterized roughly 5 TRBV segments in patients, TRBV5-6, TRBV5-1 and TRBV20-1 among them.

The specimen was blood. The receptors shown here come from a girl younger than 18 with multiple sclerosis.

The V call is TRBV5-5, the J call TRBJ2-2; D ambiguous. This CDR3 has 14 residues. The germline V gene has CDR1 SGHKS and CDR2 YYEKEE (reference sequence). V lost 0 bases, J lost 9 bases, and 12 bases lay in between. CDR3 DNA: TGTGCCAGCAGCTTGGAAGGGTTCTCGAGGGAGCTGTTTTTT. Translated: CASSLEGFSRELFF.

This clonotype was counted between two and nine times. The chain employs TRBV15 and TRBJ2-5; D call uncertain. Trimming stripped 2 bases from V and 2 bases from J, with 18 bases between. The germline V gene encodes CDR1 LNHNV and CDR2 YYDKDF (reference sequence). The CDR3 runs to 17 residues. CDR3 sequence reads: CATSRSRWYKDQETQYF. The CDR3 DNA is TGTGCCACCAGCAGATCCCGATGGTATAAGGATCAAGAGACCCAGTACTTC.

J is TRBJ2-5 and V is TRBV6-6, with D possibly being TRBD2 (6 bases). V was clipped by 6 bases and J by 4 bases, with 18 bases between them. The CDR3 contains 15 residues. Germline V gives CDR1 MNHNY, CDR2 SVGAGI (reference sequence). CDR3 in amino acids: CASSRPGLEGETQYF. CDR3 nucleotides: TGTGCCAGCAGCCGACCGGGATTGGAGGGAGAGACCCAGTACTTC.

The rearrangement joins TRBV10-3 to TRBJ1-1; a possible D gene is TRBD1 (6 bases). V dropped 7 bases and J dropped 5 bases, with 8 bases sitting between them. The CDR3 contains 11 residues. Per the germline V gene, CDR1 is ENHRY and CDR2 is SYGVKD. The CDR3 protein is CAINTGTEAFF. The CDR3 DNA reads as TGTGCCATCAATACAGGGACTGAAGCTTTCTTT.

The V and J genes are TRBV24-1 and TRBJ2-3; 7 nucleotides align to TRBD2. Germline CDR1 reads KGHDR; CDR2 reads SFDVKD. V trimming: 9 bases; J trimming: 0 bases; junction bases outside the gene matches: 8. This CDR3 has 15 residues. Here the CDR3 DNA reads TGTGCCACCGGGAGCGGGATGCCCAGCACAGATACGCAGTATTTT. This translates into CATGSGMPSTDTQYF.

This clonotype was detected once. V is TRBV5-1 and J is TRBJ1-1, with TRBD1 identical over 8 bases. The junction had 5 bases not matched to a gene; V was cut back by 6 bases and J by 1 base. The CDR3 sequence is 14 residues long. CDR1 SGHRS and CDR2 YFSETQ come from the germline V gene. The CDR3 coding sequence is TGCGCCAGCATAGCGGACAGGGCGAACACTGAAGCTTTCTTT. Its protein is CASIADRANTEAFF.

The chain links TRBV29-1 to TRBJ1-1; 7 bases fit TRBD1. The V gene's germline CDR1 is SQVTM and CDR2 ANQGSEA. V was pared by 3 bases and J by 6 bases, with 7 bases of the junction left unmatched. CDR3 length equals 13 residues. CDR3 nucleotides: TGCAGCGTTGACAGCAGGGGGGACGCTGAAGCTTTCTTT. Translating it yields CSVDSRGDAEAFF. Filled out from reference TRBV29-1 and TRBJ1-1, the complete variable domain reads SAVISQKPSRDICQRGTSLTIQCQVDSQVTMMFWYRQQPGQSLTLIATANQGSEATYESGFVIDKFPISRPNLTFSTLTVSNMSPEDSSIYLCSVDSRGDAEAFFGQGTRLTVV.

V is TRBV10-3 and J is TRBJ1-3, with TRBD1 matching 11 bases. The CDR3 is 16 residues long. V lost 5 bases, J lost 0 bases, and 3 bases stayed unmatched. Germline CDR1 is ENHRY and CDR2 is SYGVKD. The CDR3 region has the DNA TGTGCCATCAGTACCGGGACAGGGGGCTCTGGAAACACCATATATTTT. It specifies CAISTGTGGSGNTIYF.

The chain couples TRBV18 to TRBJ2-5; 10 bases align to TRBD1. The J call may be mistaken, given a closer DNA end match to TRBJ2-7. Germline CDR1 KGHSH, CDR2 LQKENI. The CDR3 is made up of 14 amino acids. The CDR3 DNA reads TGTGCCAGCTCACCGGGACAGGGGTTGGGCGAGCAGTACTTC. Protein sequence: CASSPGQGLGEQYF.

A few counts support this clonotype. The rearrangement uses TRBV7-2 and TRBJ2-1, with D possibly being TRBD2 (6 bases). Germline assignment: CDR1 SGHTA and CDR2 FQGNSA. The CDR3 contains 16 residues. Trimming took 4 bases from V and 10 from J, leaving 23 bases between them. CDR3 loop: CASSSKGRLVGWEQFF. The CDR3 DNA reads as TGTGCCAGCAGCTCAAAGGGCCGACTAGTAGGGTGGGAGCAGTTCTTC. The whole variable domain, filled in from reference TRBV7-2 and TRBJ2-1, reads GAGVSQSPSNKVTEKGKDVELRCDPISGHTALYWYRQSLGQGLEFLIYFQGNSAPDKSGLPSDRFSAERTGGSVSTLTIQRTQQEDSAVYLCASSSKGRLVGWEQFFGPGTRLTVL.

This clonotype was counted ten times or more. The V gene is TRBV4-1, the J gene TRBJ1-2; 10 bases agree with TRBD1. V lost 0 bases and J lost 4; bases outside the gene matches: 5. The CDR3 runs to 16 residues. CDR1 MGHRA and CDR2 YSYEKL come from the germline V gene. The CDR3 sequence: CASSQDRGQGSYGYTF. DNA of the CDR3: TGCGCCAGCAGCCAAGATAGGGGACAGGGGTCCTATGGCTACACCTTC.

This clonotype has more than one count but fewer than ten. The V call is TRBV5-6, the J call TRBJ2-1, with D perhaps TRBD2 (5 bases). From germline, CDR1 is SGHDT and CDR2 YYEEEE. The CDR3 extends over 13 amino acids. V lost 4 bases and J lost 4, with 9 bases in between. This chain's CDR3 is CASSPEVYNEQFF. CDR3 sequence (DNA): TGTGCCAGCAGCCCGGAGGTATACAATGAGCAGTTCTTC.

CDR3: CASNRGGDNEKLFF. The CDR3 region has the DNA TGTGCCAGCAACCGGGGGGGGGATAATGAAAAACTGTTTTTT. V gene TRBV28 combines with J gene TRBJ1-4; possibly TRBD1 for D (5 bases). The CDR3 extends over 14 amino acids. The germline gives CDR1 MDHEN, CDR2 SYDVKM. Trimming removed 7 bases from V and 4 bases from J, with 13 bases in between. The full variable domain, completed using reference TRBV28 and TRBJ1-4, is DVKVTQSSRYLVKRTGEKVFLECVQDMDHENMFWYRQDPGLGLRLIYFSYDVKMKEKGDIPEGYSVSREKKERFSLILESASTNQTSMYLCASNRGGDNEKLFFGSGTQLSVL.